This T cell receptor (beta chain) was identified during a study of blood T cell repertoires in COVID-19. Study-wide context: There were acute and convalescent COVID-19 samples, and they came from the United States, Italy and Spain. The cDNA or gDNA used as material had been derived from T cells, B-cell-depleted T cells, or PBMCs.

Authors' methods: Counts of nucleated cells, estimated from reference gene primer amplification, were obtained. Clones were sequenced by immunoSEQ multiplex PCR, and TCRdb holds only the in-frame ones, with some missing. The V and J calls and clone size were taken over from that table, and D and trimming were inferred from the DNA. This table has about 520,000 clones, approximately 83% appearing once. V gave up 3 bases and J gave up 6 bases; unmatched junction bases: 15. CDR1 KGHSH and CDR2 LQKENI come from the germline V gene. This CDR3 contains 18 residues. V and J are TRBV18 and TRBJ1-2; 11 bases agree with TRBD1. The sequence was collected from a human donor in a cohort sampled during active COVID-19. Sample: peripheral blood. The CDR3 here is CASSPTGTGGPLVDGYTF. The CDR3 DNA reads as TGTGCCAGCTCACCGACCGGGACAGGGGGTCCATTGGTTGATGGCTACACCTTC.